The 7 T cell receptor beta chains below come from one sample, sequenced in a study of siplizumab effects on memory and regulatory T cells. Assay: immunoSEQ multiplex PCR; the TCRdb copy retains only in-frame clones and omits some. The sample has 45,000 to 60,000 clones, roughly nine tenths seen once. Sequencing was carried out using naive CD8+ T cells sorted from blood. All receptors come from a human donor in good health.

The chain has TRBV10-2 and TRBJ2-3; the match to TRBD2 covers 11 bases. This CDR3 region has 17 residues. Germline V gives CDR1 WSHSY, CDR2 SAAADI. With V trimmed by 3 bases and J by 1 base, 6 bases remained unmatched. The CDR3 sequence is CASSETVLAGGTDTQYF. CDR3 coding DNA: TGCGCCAGCAGTGAAACAGTACTAGCGGGAGGCACAGATACGCAGTATTTT.

V is TRBV5-1 and J is TRBJ2-1, with 12 nucleotides matching TRBD2. This CDR3 has 15 amino acids. Germline lookup yields CDR1 SGHRS and CDR2 YFSETQ. V was clipped by 1 base and J by 7 bases; unmatched bases: 3. The CDR3 spells CASSLYTSGRNEQFF. In DNA form, the CDR3 reads TGCGCCAGCAGCTTGTATACTAGCGGGAGGAATGAGCAGTTCTTC. Full variable domain (rest looked up from reference TRBV5-1 and TRBJ2-1): KAGVTQTPRYLIKTRGQQVTLSCSPISGHRSVSWYQQTPGQGLQFLFEYFSETQRNKGNFPGRFSGRQFSNSRSEMNVSTLELGDSALYLCASSLYTSGRNEQFFGPGTRLTVL.

This clone came up a few times. This chain connects TRBV10-1 to TRBJ2-7; unclear D gene. The CDR3 extends over 13 amino acids. Trimming pared 6 bases from V and 7 bases from J, leaving 16 bases between. Germline CDR1 WNHNN, CDR2 SYGVQD (reference sequence). CDR3: CASSPIPLGEQYF. CDR3 coding DNA: TGCGCCAGCAGCCCTATCCCCCTGGGGGAGCAGTACTTC.

CDR3 residues: CASSLPPSSGTVSYEQYF. The DNA of the CDR3 is TGTGCCAGCTCACTACCACCCTCTAGCGGGACGGTGTCCTACGAGCAGTACTTC. The V gene is TRBV18, the J gene TRBJ2-7; 9 nucleotides align to TRBD2. Germline CDR1 reads KGHSH; CDR2 reads LQKENI. Trimming removed 4 bases from V and 1 base from J; junction bases left unmatched: 14. The CDR3 runs to 18 residues.

As regards this clone: Germline and junction disagree at one end, which may indicate a read error. This chain links TRBV4-1 with TRBJ2-5; 9 positions agree with TRBD2. Germline CDR1 and CDR2: MGHRA and YSYEKL. The CDR3 extends over 15 amino acids. The CDR3 DNA is TGCGCCAGCAGCCAAGGCGGGGGGGGCGAAGGAGACACGAACTTC. It encodes CASSQGGGGEGDTNF.

This clone was observed a single time. The gene calls are TRBV10-3 and TRBJ1-1; D is possibly TRBD1 (6 bases). V was trimmed by 10 bases and J by 3 bases, leaving 18 bases between them. CDR1 is ENHRY, CDR2 SYGVKD, per germline. The length of the CDR3 is 14 residues. This chain's CDR3 is CATLTGAGDTEAFF. The CDR3 nucleotides read TGTGCCACCTTGACGGGGGCCGGGGACACTGAAGCTTTCTTT.

This clone occurred a few times. The chain couples TRBV2 to TRBJ1-1; no clear D. V gave up 5 bases and J gave up 6 bases, with 7 bases separating them. The CDR3 loop spans 11 amino acids. Germline V CDR1 and CDR2: SNHLY, FYNNEI. CDR3 amino acids: CASSRAPEAFF. The CDR3 bases are TGTGCCAGCAGTAGGGCCCCTGAAGCTTTCTTT. Together with reference TRBV2 and TRBJ1-1, the CDR3 gives the full variable domain: EPEVTQTPSHQVTQMGQEVILRCVPISNHLYFYWYRQILGQKVEFLVSFYNNEISEKSEIFDDQFSVERPDGSNFTLKIRSTKLEDSAMYFCASSRAPEAFFGQGTRLTVV.